A selection of T cell receptor beta chains follows, all from one sample in a study of shared clonotypes between healthy human individuals. Here immunoSEQ multiplex PCR was the method, and the copy in TCRdb shows in-frame clones only, minus some. The sample yields 1,100,000 or so clones, approximately 80% seen once. Input material: memory CD4+ T cells from PBMCs. These TCRs come from a man younger than 30 in good health. Some clones in this sample may be carry-over from other donors' samples. Each CDR3 is given with its conserved first and last residue. A D gene is named only where the DNA matches it firmly. Only part of the rows carry a size: once, few, many, or a class if the clone is expanded.

d_call,v_call,clone_size,cdr3_aa
TRBD1,TRBV11-2,.,CASSSPGQGGLEQYF
.,TRBV5-4,.,CASSLLGDNEKLFF
TRBD2,TRBV6-6,.,CASTLAGVDEQYF
.,TRBV5-1,.,CASGRGHGYGYTF
TRBD1,TRBV18,.,CASSPSNRGSPTNEKLFF
.,TRBV30,few,CAWSVQGGQPQHF
.,TRBV29-1,once,CSARRVSTDTQYF
.,TRBV5-1,.,CASSLVGNYGYTF
.,TRBV5-1,.,CASSLGKLETQYF
.,TRBV28,.,CASASHHNPLDTQYF
TRBD1,TRBV28,.,CASATGGKGYGYTF
.,TRBV18,.,CASSPGRLSYEQYF
TRBD1,TRBV28,.,CASSPTGGSNTGELFF
.,TRBV15,once,CATSRDQVQSGANVLTF
TRBD1,TRBV10-3,few,CAIRWDRKNTEAFF
TRBD2,TRBV5-8,.,CASSGGLAGASYEQYF
TRBD2,TRBV7-3,.,CASSLGTSGSQYEQYF
TRBD2,TRBV27,few,CASSLAGVGTKFPYEQYF
.,TRBV9,few,CASSADSSGDWNEQFF